One and the same sample provided the 30 T cell receptor beta chains below, sequenced in a study of lymphopenia after photon versus proton radiotherapy. TCRdb's copy holds only in-frame clones and misses some; the assay was immunoSEQ multiplex PCR. The table shows about 40,000 clones, with under 90% occurring only once. The source was peripheral blood, collected from a patient treated with photon-based radiotherapy. These receptors were obtained from a man aged 45-65 years with gastric cancer.

This chain uses TRBV6-1 with TRBJ2-7; D unclear. CDR3 size: 11 residues. The V gene's germline CDR1 is MNHNS and CDR2 SASEGT. Trimming stripped 1 base from V and 13 bases from J, with 11 bases between. CDR3 bases: TGTGCCAGCAGTGAAGGGCCGTTGCAATACTTC. Its translation: CASSEGPLQYF.

The rearrangement joins TRBV9 to TRBJ2-3; D is ambiguous. The germline V gene has CDR1 SGDLS and CDR2 YYNGEE. This CDR3 comprises 12 residues. Trimming took off 1 base at V and 5 bases at J, with 5 bases between the two ends. The DNA of the CDR3 is TGTGCCAGCAGCGTATCAGGAGATACGCAGTATTTT. Protein sequence: CASSVSGDTQYF.

This clone was recorded only once. The chain links TRBV9 to TRBJ2-3, with D unclear. The CDR3 totals 13 residues. Germline V CDR1 and CDR2: SGDLS, YYNGEE. V lost 3 bases and J 0 bases, leaving 5 bases between the germline ends. The CDR3 region has the DNA TGTGCCAGCAGCGCAGACAGCACAGATACGCAGTATTTT. This sequence encodes CASSADSTDTQYF. The full variable domain, completed using reference TRBV9 and TRBJ2-3, is DSGVTQTPKHLITATGQRVTLRCSPRSGDLSVYWYQQSLDQGLQFLIQYYNGEERAKGNILERFSAQQFPDLHSELNLSSLELGDSALYFCASSADSTDTQYFGPGTRLTVL.

Comments on this clone: The junction does not match germline at one end; this may be a read error. The chain carries TRBV27 and TRBJ2-3, with D unresolved. The CDR3 runs to 14 residues. In germline, CDR1 is MNHEY, CDR2 SMNVEV (reference sequence). CDR3 sequence: CASSFSQSTNTQYF. The CDR3 DNA reads as TGTGCCAGCAGTTTTTCCCAATCCACAAATACGCAGTATTTT.

The V call is TRBV9, the J call TRBJ2-2; 9 bases line up with TRBD1. The ends lost 7 bases at V and 2 bases at J; junction bases unmatched: 6. Germline V gives CDR1 SGDLS, CDR2 YYNGEE. The CDR3 sequence is 15 residues long. This CDR3 reads CASSRDRVNTGELFF. CDR3 DNA: TGTGCCAGCTCCAGGGACAGGGTCAACACCGGGGAGCTGTTTTTT.

In this sample, this clone turned up a few times. The chain carries TRBV4-1 and TRBJ2-1, with a weak D call TRBD2 (5 bases). The CDR3 extends over 14 amino acids. V was shortened by 4 bases and J by 7 bases, with 14 bases between the two germline ends. From germline, CDR1 is MGHRA and CDR2 YSYEKL. The CDR3 DNA reads as TGCGCCAGCAGCCCCATAGCGCTCATGAATGAGCAGTTCTTC. Protein sequence: CASSPIALMNEQFF.

The rearrangement joins TRBV11-2 to TRBJ2-7; perhaps TRBD2 as D (5 bases). From germline, CDR1 is SGHAT and CDR2 FQNNGV. The CDR3 runs 15 residues. V shed 3 bases and J shed 0 bases, with 12 bases lying between them. This chain's CDR3 is CASSLGEGSSYEQYF. The CDR3 DNA follows: TGTGCCAGCAGCTTGGGAGAGGGCAGCTCCTACGAGCAGTACTTC.

This CDR3 reads CASSREAGYQETQYF. For the CDR3, the DNA is TGTGCCAGCAGCCGAGAAGCGGGGTACCAAGAGACCCAGTACTTC. This rearrangement joins TRBV4-2 to TRBJ2-5; TRBD2 matches at 7 bases. Germline V lookup: CDR1 LGHNA, CDR2 YNFKEQ. This CDR3 contains 15 residues. V lost 4 bases to trimming and J lost 0 bases; unmatched junction nucleotides: 5.

The genes are TRBV18 and TRBJ1-5, with D hard to call. The CDR3 length is 14 residues. The V gene lost 2 bases and the J gene lost 4 bases, with 9 bases spanning the gap. Germline V lookup: CDR1 KGHSH, CDR2 LQKENI. CDR3 in DNA: TGTGCCAGCTCACCATCGGTAAGGAATCAGCCCCAGCATTTT. Residues: CASSPSVRNQPQHF. Together with reference TRBV18 and TRBJ1-5, the CDR3 gives the full variable domain: NAGVMQNPRHLVRRRGQEARLRCSPMKGHSHVYWYRQLPEEGLKFMVYLQKENIIDESGMPKERFSAEFPKEGPSILRIQQVVRGDSAAYFCASSPSVRNQPQHFGDGTRLSIL.

The gene calls are TRBV4-3 and TRBJ2-3; D may be TRBD2 (6 bases). V lost 1 base and J lost 4, with 12 bases in between. The CDR3 consists of 15 residues. The germline gives CDR1 LGHNA, CDR2 YSLEER. CDR3 nucleotide sequence: TGCGCCAGCAGCCAAGGACTAGGGAGCGCAGATACGCAGTATTTT. The encoded protein is CASSQGLGSADTQYF.

This chain connects TRBV19 to TRBJ2-1, with D perhaps TRBD1 or TRBD2 (6 bases each). The CDR3 is 16 amino acids. The ends were cut back, 3 bases at V and 0 bases at J, with 12 bases in the middle. CDR1 and CDR2 from the germline V gene are LNHDA and SQIVND (reference sequence). The DNA for the CDR3 is TGTGCCAGTAGTATCCGGGGGCCGGGCTCCTACAATGAGCAGTTCTTC. Translated: CASSIRGPGSYNEQFF.

The V gene is TRBV15, the J gene TRBJ1-2; the D gene is possibly TRBD1 (6 bases). Per germline, CDR1 LNHNV and CDR2 YYDKDF (reference sequence). V lost 1 base, J lost 6 bases, and 24 bases lay in between. The CDR3 runs 18 residues. As DNA, the CDR3 is TGTGCCACCAGCAGAGGTGGGGACATTTTCGAGCCCCCCCATGGCTACACCTTC. Encoded protein: CATSRGGDIFEPPHGYTF.

The V call is TRBV6-5, the J call TRBJ2-7, with 8 positions matching TRBD2. The CDR3 consists of 16 residues. Looked up from germline, CDR1 is MNHEY and CDR2 is SVGAGI. The V gene end was trimmed by 0 bases and the J gene end by 4 bases; junction bases not matched to a gene: 8. CDR3: CASSYSVLADNYEQYF. CDR3 in DNA: TGTGCCAGCAGTTACTCGGTACTAGCGGATAATTACGAGCAGTACTTC.

The gene calls are TRBV2 and TRBJ2-5; 11 bases line up with TRBD2. The ends lost 4 bases at V and 0 bases at J; junction bases unmatched: 1. The CDR3 has 15 residues. Germline V gives CDR1 SNHLY, CDR2 FYNNEI. The CDR3 sequence: CASSGTSGYQETQYF. The CDR3 DNA reads TGTGCCAGCAGTGGGACTAGCGGGTACCAAGAGACCCAGTACTTC.

This clone came up once. The V gene is TRBV6-1, the J gene TRBJ1-1; D is unclear. The V gene's germline CDR1 is MNHNS and CDR2 SASEGT. Trimming pared 3 bases from V and 10 bases from J, leaving 9 bases between. CDR3 length: 11 amino acids. The CDR3 loop is CASSELEGAFF. DNA of the CDR3: TGTGCCAGCAGTGAGTTGGAAGGAGCTTTCTTT.

This chain links TRBV28 with TRBJ2-2, with 7 nucleotides matching TRBD1. The length of the CDR3 is 15 residues. The germline gives CDR1 MDHEN, CDR2 SYDVKM. V lost 4 bases to trimming and J lost 0 bases; unmatched junction nucleotides: 2. The chain's CDR3 is CASSSTGTNTGELFF. For the CDR3, the DNA is TGTGCCAGCAGTTCGACAGGGACGAACACCGGGGAGCTGTTTTTT.

As for this clone: The sample holds other DNA sequences that translate to the same CDR3. V and J are TRBV7-2 and TRBJ2-5, with 8 bases lining up with TRBD1. The CDR3 contains 15 residues. V gave up 1 base and J gave up 5 bases; unmatched junction bases: 6. Germline CDR1 and CDR2: SGHTA and FQGNSA. CDR3 coding DNA: TGTGCCAGCAGCTTAGGGGCAGGGGGCAGGGAGACCCAGTACTTC. Its protein product is CASSLGAGGRETQYF.

This chain joins TRBV21-1 and TRBJ2-7; the table's D gene call, TRBD1, was not cross checked with the DNA. TRBV21-1 is a documented pseudogene. This CDR3 spans 12 amino acids. The CDR3 DNA sequence: TGTGCCAGCAGCTCGACAGGGCACGAGCAGTACTTC. This sequence encodes CASSSTGHEQYF.

The chain is built from TRBV18 and TRBJ1-1, with D possibly being TRBD1 (6 bases). Germline CDR1 and CDR2: KGHSH and LQKENI. V lost 6 bases and J 6 bases, leaving 14 bases between the germline ends. CDR3 size: 13 residues. CDR3 amino acids: CASSPYRDSEAFF. CDR3 sequence (DNA): TGTGCCAGCTCCCCCTACAGGGATTCTGAAGCTTTCTTT. Using reference TRBV18 and TRBJ1-1 for the parts outside the CDR3, the full variable domain is NAGVMQNPRHLVRRRGQEARLRCSPMKGHSHVYWYRQLPEEGLKFMVYLQKENIIDESGMPKERFSAEFPKEGPSILRIQQVVRGDSAAYFCASSPYRDSEAFFGQGTRLTVV.

Only a few counts were recorded for this clone. The chain uses TRBV5-4 and TRBJ1-2, with a weak D call TRBD1 (5 bases). Trimming took off 0 bases at V and 14 bases at J, with 14 bases between the two ends. This CDR3 is built from 12 residues. Germline CDR1 is SGHNT and CDR2 is YYREEE (reference sequence). The CDR3 here is CASSLGVAGPTF. CDR3 nucleotides: TGTGCCAGCAGCTTGGGAGTCGCAGGGCCTACCTTC.

To note about this clone: Other DNA sequences in this sample translate to the same CDR3. This chain joins TRBV11-2 and TRBJ1-5; no definite D call. V was shortened by 2 bases and J by 0 bases, with 5 bases between the two germline ends. Germline V lookup: CDR1 SGHAT, CDR2 FQNNGV. The CDR3 extends over 14 amino acids. The CDR3 is CASSLSDSNQPQHF. CDR3 DNA sequence: TGTGCCAGCAGCTTAAGTGATAGCAATCAGCCCCAGCATTTT.

The gene calls are TRBV6-1 and TRBJ2-7, with D perhaps TRBD1 or TRBD2 (6 bases each). Trimming removed 2 bases from V and 2 bases from J, with 13 bases in between. CDR3 length: 15 amino acids. Germline V gene sequence: CDR1 MNHNS, CDR2 SASEGT. The CDR3 spells CASSEREDSTYEQYF. For the CDR3, the DNA is TGTGCCAGCAGTGAAAGGGAGGACAGCACCTACGAGCAGTACTTC.

The chain recombines TRBV30 with TRBJ1-2; TRBD1 matches at 7 bases. Germline lookup yields CDR1 GTSNPN and CDR2 SVGIG (reference sequence). The CDR3 extends over 13 amino acids. Germline trimming cut 2 bases from V and 0 bases from J; bases unmatched to any gene: 0. The CDR3 DNA follows: TGTGCCTGGAGTCAGGGGGCTAACTATGGCTACACCTTC. Translating it yields CAWSQGANYGYTF.

V and J are TRBV10-3 and TRBJ1-2; TRBD1 aligns across 7 bases. This CDR3 is built from 13 residues. V shed 3 bases, J shed 4 bases, and the junction held 2 bases outside the gene matches. Looked up from germline, CDR1 is ENHRY and CDR2 is SYGVKD. For the CDR3, the DNA is TGTGCCATCAGTGAACGGGACAGCTATGGCTACACCTTC. It specifies CAISERDSYGYTF.

This chain connects TRBV19 to TRBJ1-1; TRBD1 aligns across 9 bases. The V and J ends lost 6 bases and 2 bases, in that order; junction bases with no gene match: 16. The CDR3 length is 18 residues. Per germline, CDR1 LNHDA and CDR2 SQIVND (reference sequence). In DNA form, the CDR3 reads TGTGCCAGTAGACCTGAGGGCTCCGGGACAGGGATTAACACTGAAGCTTTCTTT. Translation: CASRPEGSGTGINTEAFF.

The chain has TRBV9 and TRBJ2-1, with a tentative D call TRBD1 (6 bases). The V and J ends lost 2 bases and 3 bases respectively, with 12 bases between them. Germline V gene lookup returns CDR1 SGDLS and CDR2 YYNGEE. CDR3 length: 15 residues. CDR3: CASSVQGYGYNEQFF. The DNA for the CDR3 is TGTGCCAGCAGCGTCCAGGGGTACGGCTACAATGAGCAGTTCTTC. Variable domain in full (rest from reference TRBV9 and TRBJ2-1): DSGVTQTPKHLITATGQRVTLRCSPRSGDLSVYWYQQSLDQGLQFLIQYYNGEERAKGNILERFSAQQFPDLHSELNLSSLELGDSALYFCASSVQGYGYNEQFFGPGTRLTVL.

The gene calls are TRBV5-6 and TRBJ2-7; TRBD2 is a possible D gene (6 bases). The CDR3 is 14 amino acids. Trimming took 4 bases from V and 3 from J, leaving 14 bases between them. Germline loops: CDR1 SGHDT, CDR2 YYEEEE. In nucleotides, the CDR3 is TGTGCCAGCAGCCTAGGGACTTTTAACTACGAGCAGTACTTC. Encoded protein: CASSLGTFNYEQYF.

CDR3 residues: CASSEVANTGELFF. As DNA, the CDR3 is TGTGCCAGCAGTGAAGTCGCGAACACCGGGGAGCTGTTTTTT. The chain is built from TRBV6-4 and TRBJ2-2; D gene uncertain. The V and J ends lost 3 bases and 0 bases respectively, with 5 bases between them. CDR3 length: 14 residues. From germline, CDR1 is MRHNA and CDR2 SNTAGT.

This clone was counted once. The chain recombines TRBV5-4 with TRBJ2-3, with no clear D. CDR1 is SGHNT, CDR2 YYREEE, per germline (reference sequence). The CDR3 loop spans 17 amino acids. V lost 4 bases to trimming and J lost 6 bases, with 24 bases between them. CDR3 in amino acids: CASSPSTPGRRADTQYF. CDR3 DNA sequence: TGTGCCAGCAGCCCATCAACGCCGGGCCGAAGGGCGGATACGCAGTATTTT.

The rearrangement uses TRBV7-2 and TRBJ2-7; the D is unclear. Trimming removed 1 base from V and 0 bases from J, with 7 bases in between. This CDR3 region has 14 residues. Looked up from germline, CDR1 is SGHTA and CDR2 is FQGNSA. CDR3 nucleotides: TGTGCCAGCAGCTTAGGCAGAAGCTCCTACGAGCAGTACTTC. It translates to CASSLGRSSYEQYF.